The source of this TCR beta chain is a study of OX40 agonist ivuxolimab in advanced cancers. Looking at the study overall: Dose-escalation patients' cancers were hepatocellular carcinoma, melanoma, renal cell or head and neck cancer. Study-level results: The average count of expanded clones was higher among CD8+ T cells than among CD4+.

The length of the CDR3 is 14 residues. Germline-derived CDR1 and CDR2 are SGHVS and FQNEAQ. The V gene end was trimmed by 3 bases and the J gene end by 4 bases; junction bases not matched to a gene: 5. In the case of this clone: Its antigen remains unknown.

Sequencing was performed with immunoSEQ multiplex PCR; in TCRdb, only in-frame clones are kept and a portion is missing. The sample lists about 48,000 clones, 85% to 90% occurring once. This TCR derives from an adult with an advanced solid tumor such as melanoma, head and neck, liver or kidney cancer. Sequencing was performed on CD4+ or CD8+ T cells sorted from blood, taken in a trial of the OX40 agonist ivuxolimab. The chain joins TRBV7-8 to TRBJ1-1; 7 positions match TRBD1. CDR3: CASSLTGSLTEAFF. CDR3 DNA: TGTGCCAGCAGCTTGACAGGGAGCCTCACTGAAGCTTTCTTT.